This T cell receptor beta chain was sequenced during a study of shared clonotypes between healthy human individuals. Study-wide context: The donor group consisted of two women and three men, aged 18 to 49.

Trimming took 6 bases from V and 5 from J, leaving 13 bases between them. CDR1 and CDR2 (germline): MNHNS, SASEGT. This CDR3 has 13 residues. Within Nashville, Tennessee resided all donors, each a Caucasian adult. Generated by immunoSEQ multiplex PCR, the TCRdb table keeps only in-frame clones and is missing some. The table lists around 2.5 million clones, roughly 93% of them singletons, with approximately 0.37% in the top ten. This clone was seen a single time. Sequencing was performed on naive CD4+ T cells from PBMCs. Subset: CD45RA+ positively selected. This receptor was identified in a man aged 18-30 years in good health. Some clones in this sample may be carry-over from other donors' samples. The J gene is TRBJ1-2, the V gene TRBV6-1; no clear D. The CDR3 loop reads CASRIQDGYGYTF. CDR3 bases: TGTGCCAGCAGGATTCAGGATGGGTATGGCTACACCTTC.